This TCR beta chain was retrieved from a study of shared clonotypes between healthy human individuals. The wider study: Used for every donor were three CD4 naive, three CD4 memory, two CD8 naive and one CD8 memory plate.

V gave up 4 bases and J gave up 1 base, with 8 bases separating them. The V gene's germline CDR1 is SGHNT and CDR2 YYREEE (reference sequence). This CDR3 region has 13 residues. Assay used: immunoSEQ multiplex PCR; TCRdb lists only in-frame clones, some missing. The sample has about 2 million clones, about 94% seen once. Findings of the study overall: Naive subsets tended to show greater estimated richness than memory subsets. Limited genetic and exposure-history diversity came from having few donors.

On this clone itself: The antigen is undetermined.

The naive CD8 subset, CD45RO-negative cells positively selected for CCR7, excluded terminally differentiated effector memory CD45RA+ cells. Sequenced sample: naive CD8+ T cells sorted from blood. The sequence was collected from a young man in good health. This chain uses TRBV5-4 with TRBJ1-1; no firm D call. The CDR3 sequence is CASSLGWNTEAFF. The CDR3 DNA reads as TGTGCCAGCAGCCTCGGATGGAACACTGAAGCTTTCTTT.